Shown below are 19 T cell receptor beta chains from a single sample sequenced in a study of blood T cell repertoires in COVID-19. Produced via immunoSEQ multiplex PCR; TCRdb's table is partial and in-frame only. The sample gives some 130,000 clones, about 89% of which show up once; 11% is in the top ten. Sample: peripheral blood. Source of these receptors: a woman aged 65 to 85 with COVID-19, enrolled during active disease.

The V call is TRBV29-1, the J call TRBJ2-7; 9 positions agree with TRBD2. This CDR3 is built from 12 residues. Germline trimming cut 3 bases from V and 4 bases from J; bases unmatched to any gene: 1. Germline V gene lookup returns CDR1 SQVTM and CDR2 ANQGSEA. CDR3 sequence (DNA): TGCAGCGTTGATAGCGGGGGTTACGAGCAGTACTTC. It encodes CSVDSGGYEQYF.

This clone was seen a single time. V and J are TRBV30 and TRBJ1-1, with 8 bases fitting TRBD1. With 0 bases clipped from V and 1 base from J, the junction kept 7 bases outside the gene matches. CDR3 length equals 16 residues. Germline V lookup: CDR1 GTSNPN, CDR2 SVGIG (reference sequence). CDR3 amino acids: CAWSVPRTGRNTEAFF. Written as DNA, the CDR3 is TGTGCCTGGAGTGTACCTCGGACAGGGAGGAACACTGAAGCTTTCTTT.

This chain joins TRBV2 and TRBJ2-2; 13 bases are a match to TRBD2. Germline assignment: CDR1 SNHLY and CDR2 FYNNEI. The junction had 6 bases not matched to a gene; V was cut back by 6 bases and J by 2 bases. CDR3 length: 17 residues. The CDR3 reads CASSRLAGGTNTGELFF. The CDR3 region has the DNA TGTGCCAGCAGCAGACTAGCGGGGGGAACCAACACCGGGGAGCTGTTTTTT.

The rearrangement joins TRBV18 to TRBJ1-1, with D uncertain. Germline-derived CDR1 and CDR2 are KGHSH and LQKENI. The V and J ends lost 2 bases and 1 base respectively, with 5 bases between them. This CDR3 has 13 amino acids. The CDR3 DNA reads as TGTGCCAGCTCACCAAGAGGGAACACTGAAGCTTTCTTT. Protein product: CASSPRGNTEAFF.

This clone occurred once. This chain links TRBV3-1 (or the pseudogene TRBV3-2) with TRBJ1-5, with D possibly TRBD1 on 6 matching bases. The CDR3 sequence is 15 residues long. Per germline, CDR1 LGHDT and CDR2 YNNKEL (reference sequence). Trimming took 1 base from V and 0 from J, leaving 7 bases between them. The CDR3 DNA is TGTGCCAGCAGCCAAGGGACAGATAGCAATCAGCCCCAGCATTTT. It specifies CASSQGTDSNQPQHF.

The CDR3 sequence: CASSPQGFGTEAFF. The CDR3 DNA sequence: TGTGCCAGTAGTCCACAGGGGTTCGGCACTGAAGCTTTCTTT. V and J are TRBV19 and TRBJ1-1; 7 bases align to TRBD1. V was pared by 5 bases and J by 4 bases, with 7 bases of the junction left unmatched. The germline CDR1 and CDR2 sequences are LNHDA and SQIVND (reference sequence). The CDR3 has 14 residues.

The chain carries TRBV5-1 and TRBJ2-1, with D possibly being TRBD2 (7 bases). Trimming took off 5 bases at V and 4 bases at J, with 13 bases between the two ends. Germline CDR1 reads SGHRS; CDR2 reads YFSETQ. This CDR3 has 14 residues. The CDR3 DNA reads as TGCGCCAGCAGGGGTGGGGGGGCTTACAATGAGCAGTTCTTC. Translation: CASRGGGAYNEQFF. Complete variable domain (other parts from reference TRBV5-1 and TRBJ2-1): KAGVTQTPRYLIKTRGQQVTLSCSPISGHRSVSWYQQTPGQGLQFLFEYFSETQRNKGNFPGRFSGRQFSNSRSEMNVSTLELGDSALYLCASRGGGAYNEQFFGPGTRLTVL.

J is TRBJ2-3 and V is TRBV24-1; 8 bases align to TRBD2. The CDR3 covers 13 residues. Germline CDR1 KGHDR, CDR2 SFDVKD. With V trimmed by 5 bases and J by 6 bases, 3 bases remained unmatched. This chain's CDR3 is CATSARGVDTQYF. CDR3 DNA: TGTGCCACCAGTGCGCGGGGGGTTGATACGCAGTATTTT.

The V call is TRBV12-3 or TRBV12-4, the J call TRBJ2-7; no firm D call. Trimming stripped 6 bases from V and 7 bases from J, with 10 bases between. The length of the CDR3 is 11 residues. The CDR3 DNA is TGTGCCAGCAGGGTAGCTGGTGAGCAGTACTTC. Translation: CASRVAGEQYF.

The chain joins TRBV15 to TRBJ1-5, with a weak D call TRBD1 (5 bases). The V gene lost 1 base and the J gene lost 0 bases, with 13 bases spanning the gap. CDR3 length: 17 residues. Germline values: CDR1 LNHNV, CDR2 YYDKDF (reference sequence). In DNA form, the CDR3 reads TGTGCCACCAGCAGAGGACAGACAACCCGTAGCAATCAGCCCCAGCATTTT. It codes for CATSRGQTTRSNQPQHF.

The gene calls are TRBV28 and TRBJ2-7; D is unclear. The CDR3 totals 15 residues. V lost 2 bases and J 2 bases, leaving 13 bases between the germline ends. Germline loops: CDR1 MDHEN, CDR2 SYDVKM. CDR3 nucleotide sequence: TGTGCCAGCAGTTTAAGACAAGAAGTTCCCTACGAGCAGTACTTC. Amino acids: CASSLRQEVPYEQYF.

The V call is TRBV5-1, the J call TRBJ2-7; 8 nucleotides agree with TRBD1. The germline V gene encodes CDR1 SGHRS and CDR2 YFSETQ. Germline trimming cut 3 bases from V and 6 bases from J; bases unmatched to any gene: 11. The length of the CDR3 is 15 residues. CDR3 bases: TGCGCCAGCAGCTCCAGAACAGGGGGTAGGTCCGAGCAGTACTTC. Protein: CASSSRTGGRSEQYF.

J is TRBJ1-2 and V is TRBV3-1 (or the pseudogene TRBV3-2); D not certain. The V end lost 0 bases, the J end lost 8 bases, and 16 bases lay between the germline ends. CDR3 length equals 15 residues. Germline V CDR1 and CDR2: LGHDT, YNNKEL (reference sequence). CDR3 protein: CASSQDTVSSSGYTF. CDR3 in DNA: TGTGCCAGCAGCCAAGATACTGTTTCAAGCTCCGGCTACACCTTC.

This clone was seen only once. The chain recombines TRBV7-2 with TRBJ2-3; 8 bases align to TRBD1. This CDR3 has 14 residues. Germline CDR1 SGHTA, CDR2 FQGNSA. V lost 6 bases and J lost 8; bases outside the gene matches: 10. The CDR3 bases are TGTGCCAGCAGAACGTCGACAGGGGCGTTTACGCAGTATTTT. Translating gives CASRTSTGAFTQYF.

V usage is TRBV3-1 (or the pseudogene TRBV3-2) and J usage is TRBJ2-1, with a weak D call TRBD1 (6 bases). This CDR3 has 15 amino acids. Germline lookup yields CDR1 LGHDT and CDR2 YNNKEL (reference sequence). The V gene lost 1 base and the J gene lost 12 bases, with 19 bases spanning the gap. The CDR3 nucleotides are TGTGCCAGCAGCCAAGGGGTACAGGGAAGAGGGGTGCAGTTCTTC. Translating it yields CASSQGVQGRGVQFF.

The chain is built from TRBV5-1 and TRBJ2-5; no definite D call. Trimming cost V 4 bases and J 2 bases, with 6 bases left between them. CDR3 length: 12 residues. Germline CDR1 SGHRS, CDR2 YFSETQ. The CDR3 loop is CASSRLQETQYF. As DNA, the CDR3 is TGCGCCAGCAGCCGACTTCAAGAGACCCAGTACTTC.

This clone showed up just once. The CDR3 bases are TGTGCCAGCAGCCCTGGGACAGCCCAGCCCCAGCATTTT. Its protein product is CASSPGTAQPQHF. The V gene is TRBV9, the J gene TRBJ1-5; 7 nucleotides match TRBD1. CDR3 length: 13 amino acids. V lost 4 bases to trimming and J lost 7 bases; unmatched junction nucleotides: 5. Germline CDR1 reads SGDLS; CDR2 reads YYNGEE.

The genes are TRBV28 and TRBJ2-5; D is uncertain. Trimming left V 3 bases short and J 8 bases short, with 13 bases between. Germline assignment: CDR1 MDHEN and CDR2 SYDVKM. The CDR3 spans 13 residues. CDR3 in DNA: TGTGCCAGCAGTTTCGGCGGTAGAGATACCCAGTACTTC. Translated: CASSFGGRDTQYF.

The rearrangement joins TRBV5-1 to TRBJ2-1, with TRBD1 matching 8 bases. This CDR3 spans 16 amino acids. Germline trimming cut 0 bases from V and 9 bases from J; bases unmatched to any gene: 11. Per germline, CDR1 SGHRS and CDR2 YFSETQ. The CDR3: CASSLAPTGEAGEQFF. The CDR3 DNA is TGCGCCAGCAGCTTGGCCCCGACAGGGGAGGCGGGTGAGCAGTTCTTC.